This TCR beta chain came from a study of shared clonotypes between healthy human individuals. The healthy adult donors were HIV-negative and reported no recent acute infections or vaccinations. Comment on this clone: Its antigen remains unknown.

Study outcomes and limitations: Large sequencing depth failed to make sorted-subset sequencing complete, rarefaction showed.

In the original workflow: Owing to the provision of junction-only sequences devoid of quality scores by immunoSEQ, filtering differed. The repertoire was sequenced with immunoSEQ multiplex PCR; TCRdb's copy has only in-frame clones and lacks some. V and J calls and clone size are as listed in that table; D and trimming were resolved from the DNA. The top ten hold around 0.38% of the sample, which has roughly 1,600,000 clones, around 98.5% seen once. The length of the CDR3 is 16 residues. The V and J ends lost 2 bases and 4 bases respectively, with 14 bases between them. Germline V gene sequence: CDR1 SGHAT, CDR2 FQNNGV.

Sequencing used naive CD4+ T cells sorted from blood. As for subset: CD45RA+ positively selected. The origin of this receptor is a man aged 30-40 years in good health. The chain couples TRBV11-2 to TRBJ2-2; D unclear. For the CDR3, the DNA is TGTGCCAGCAGCTTATTCGACCGGGCGGTCACCGGGGAGCTGTTTTTT. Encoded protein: CASSLFDRAVTGELFF. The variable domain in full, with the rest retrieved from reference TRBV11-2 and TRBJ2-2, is EAGVAQSPRYKIIEKRQSVAFWCNPISGHATLYWYQQILGQGPKLLIQFQNNGVVDDSQLPKDRFSAERLKGVDSTLKIQPAKLEDSAVYLCASSLFDRAVTGELFFGEGSRLTVL.